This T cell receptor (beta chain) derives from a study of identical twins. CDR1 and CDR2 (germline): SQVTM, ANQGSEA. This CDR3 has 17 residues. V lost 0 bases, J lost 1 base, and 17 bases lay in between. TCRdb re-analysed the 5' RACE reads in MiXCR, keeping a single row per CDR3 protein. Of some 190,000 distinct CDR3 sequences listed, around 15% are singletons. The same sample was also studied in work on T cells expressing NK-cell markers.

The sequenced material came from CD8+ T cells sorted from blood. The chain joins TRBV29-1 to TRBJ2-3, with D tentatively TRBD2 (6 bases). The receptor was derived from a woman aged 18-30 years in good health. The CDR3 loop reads CSVEEGDGRRGTDTQYF. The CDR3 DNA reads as TGCAGCGTTGAAGAAGGCGACGGGAGAAGGGGCACAGATACGCAGTATTTT.